This note documents a single TCR beta chain sequence. Its specificity is unknown. These data originate in a study of graft-versus-host responses after intestinal transplantation. About the research overall: Isolated intestinal, liver-intestinal, or multivisceral transplants had been given to the recipients. Anti-thymocyte globulin was used for induction in all recipients, who then took tacrolimus and steroids for 3 to 4 years. Study-level results: The recipient marrow held GvH clones, and some of them showed up first in ileum or blood. There was an association between peak levels of circulating GvH clones and early post-transplant HvG declines.

Sequencing was performed with immunoSEQ multiplex PCR; in TCRdb, only in-frame clones are kept and a portion is missing. The sample lists roughly 120,000 clones, approximately 92% seen once, with approximately 0.11% in the top ten. V shed 6 bases and J 1 base; nucleotides not matched to a gene: 8. The germline V gene has CDR1 MDHEN and CDR2 SYDVKM. This CDR3 comprises 17 residues. Specimen: unstimulated CD4+ T cells sorted from spleen or lymph node cells, collected before intestinal transplant. The chain recombines TRBV28 with TRBJ2-6, with 8 bases lining up with TRBD1. The sequence was collected from a human donor who received an intestinal transplant. This CDR3 is CASSVTGGLSGANVLTF. CDR3 sequence (DNA): TGTGCCAGCAGCGTCACAGGGGGATTGTCTGGGGCCAACGTCCTGACTTTC. Based on the CDR3 plus reference TRBV28 and TRBJ2-6, the full variable domain is DVKVTQSSRYLVKRTGEKVFLECVQDMDHENMFWYRQDPGLGLRLIYFSYDVKMKEKGDIPEGYSVSREKKERFSLILESASTNQTSMYLCASSVTGGLSGANVLTFGAGSRLTVL.